Sequencing of this T cell receptor beta chain was carried out in a study of blood T cell repertoires in COVID-19. Measured with immunoSEQ multiplex PCR; TCRdb has only the in-frame clones, and not every one. Among around 200,000 clones listed, about nine tenths were seen once. Clinical history reported by participants formed the basis on which cohorts were assigned. This CDR3 is 13 amino acids long. V lost 1 base and J lost 5, with 5 bases in between. Germline loops: CDR1 SGHVS, CDR2 FQNEAQ. The sequencing input was PBMCs or T cells enriched from blood (not recorded which). The genes are TRBV7-8 and TRBJ1-4; no definite D call. The sequence came from a woman aged 25 to 39 who had recovered from COVID-19. CDR3 sequence: CASSLDANEKLFF. CDR3 DNA: TGTGCCAGCAGCTTAGATGCGAATGAAAAACTGTTTTTT.